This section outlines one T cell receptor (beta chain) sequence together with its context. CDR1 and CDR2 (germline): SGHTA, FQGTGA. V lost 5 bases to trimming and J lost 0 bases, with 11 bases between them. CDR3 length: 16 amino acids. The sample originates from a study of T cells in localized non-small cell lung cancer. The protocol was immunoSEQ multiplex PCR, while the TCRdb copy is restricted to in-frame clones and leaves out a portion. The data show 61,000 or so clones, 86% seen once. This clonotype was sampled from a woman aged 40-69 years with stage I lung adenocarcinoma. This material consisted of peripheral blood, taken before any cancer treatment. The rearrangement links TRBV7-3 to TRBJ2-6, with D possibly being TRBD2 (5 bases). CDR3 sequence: CASSPYEGSGANVLTF. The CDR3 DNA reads TGTGCCAGCAGCCCCTACGAGGGCTCTGGGGCCAACGTCCTGACTTTC. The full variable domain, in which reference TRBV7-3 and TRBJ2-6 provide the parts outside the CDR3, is GAGVSQTPSNKVTEKGKYVELRCDPISGHTALYWYRQSLGQGPEFLIYFQGTGAADDSGLPNDRFFAVRPEGSVSTLKIQRTERGDSAVYLCASSPYEGSGANVLTFGAGSRLTVL.